This T cell receptor (beta chain) was sequenced during a study of CD8 T cells in ankylosing spondylitis. TCRdb independently ran MiXCR on the 5' RACE reads; one entry per CDR3 protein. In the table there are around 130,000 distinct CDR3 sequences, 9.3% of which are singletons. General study findings and limits: CD8+ cells made up the disease-linked clones, which were relatively rare in peripheral blood. Matched ankylosing spondylitis synovial fluid reportedly showed significant enrichment of disease-linked clones. Certain motif variants had earlier been reported in reactive arthritis synovial fluid and blood. Characteristic, it appeared, of ankylosing spondylitis blood was a TCR beta motif of roughly eight highly homologous variants.

Germline CDR1 and CDR2: SQVTM and ANQGSEA. V lost 5 bases to trimming and J lost 3 bases; unmatched junction nucleotides: 8. This CDR3 contains 14 residues. This clonotype was observed many times. The antigen remains unidentified. This sequence joins TRBV29-1 and TRBJ2-7; 9 nucleotides line up with TRBD1. The specimen was blood, either unsorted or a sorted T cell fraction (not recorded which). This receptor was obtained from a male donor with ankylosing spondylitis or in good health (not recorded which). In DNA form, the CDR3 reads TGCAGCGTTCTACCGGGACAGGGCGACTACGAGCAGTACTTC. Its translation: CSVLPGQGDYEQYF.